This TCR beta chain stems from a study of T cells after yellow fever vaccination. Overall study: Any fraction with a low cell number was prepared using SMART-Seq v4 Ultra Low Input. General observations from the study: Although most clonotypes did not, a small share appeared in both CD4 and CD8 compartments. A secondary response was less intense yet reached its peak sooner, at day 5 versus 15.

TCRdb re-called the 5' RACE reads through MiXCR, storing one row per CDR3 protein. The sample lists around 88,000 distinct CDR3 sequences; 10% to 15% were seen once. Looked up from germline, CDR1 is LGHDT and CDR2 is YNNKEL (reference sequence). The CDR3 extends over 16 amino acids. J was trimmed by 6 bases and V by 1 base; bases with no gene match: 7. The rearrangement joins TRBV3-1 to TRBJ1-5; 9 bases match TRBD1. The sample consisted of CD8+ T cells not binding an NS4B(214-222) dextramer, sorted from PBMCs, taken 21 days after the first yellow fever vaccination. This clonotype was sampled from a man aged 18-30 years who received the YFV17D yellow fever vaccine. Here the CDR3 DNA reads TGTGCCAGCAGCCAAGCCGGGACAGGGTCTGTTCAGCCCCAGCATTTT. The encoded protein is CASSQAGTGSVQPQHF. The full variable domain, its missing parts supplied by reference TRBV3-1 and TRBJ1-5, is DTAVSQTPKYLVTQMGNDKSIKCEQNLGHDTMYWYKQDSKKFLKIMFSYNNKELIINETVPNRFSPKSPDKAHLNLHINSLELGDSAVYFCASSQAGTGSVQPQHFGDGTRLSIL.